A selection of T cell receptor beta chains follows, all from one sample in a study of graft-versus-host responses after intestinal transplantation. Libraries were prepared by immunoSEQ multiplex PCR; TCRdb keeps only in-frame clonotypes and omits some of them. Altogether about 22,000 clones are present, around 76% being singletons, with the ten largest covering about 3%. Material: ileum tissue, obtained 12 days after intestinal transplant. These receptors were taken from a human patient who received an intestinal transplant, so some T cells may come from the graft donor. CDR3s include the opening cysteine and the closing phenylalanine or tryptophan. D genes are given only for firm matches. Size is stated for part of the rows, as once, few or many counts, or as a class when the clone is expanded.

d_gene	v_gene	abundance	j_gene	CDR3nt	CDR3aa
TRBD2	TRBV11-2	few	TRBJ2-7	TGTGCCAGCAGCTTGCGGGGGGGGTGGGTCGACGAGCAGTACTTC	CASSLRGGWVDEQYF
TRBD1	TRBV6-1	.	TRBJ1-3	TGTGCCAGCAGTGAACTTGGCAGGGGGCCTTCTGGAAACACCATATATTTT	CASSELGRGPSGNTIYF
TRBD1	TRBV6-6	.	TRBJ2-2	TGTGCCAGCAGTGTAGGACAGGGGGAGAACACCGGGGAGCTGTTTTTT	CASSVGQGENTGELFF
.	TRBV18	.	TRBJ1-1	TGTGCCAGCTCACCACTTGCGGAGAACACTGAAGCTTTCTTT	CASSPLAENTEAFF
.	TRBV25-1	.	TRBJ1-3	TGTGCCAGCAGTGAATGGTCGGGATCGGGAGGAAACACCATATATTTT	CASSEWSGSGGNTIYF
TRBD2	TRBV7-3	.	TRBJ2-2	TGTGCCAGCAGCTTAGGACTAGGGGGGGAGCTGTTTTTT	CASSLGLGGELFF
.	TRBV30	few	TRBJ1-5	TGTGCCTGGAGTGTACAGGGCTGGGGTCAGCCCCAGCATTTT	CAWSVQGWGQPQHF
.	TRBV20-1	medium-sized	TRBJ1-2	TGCAGTGCTAGACCGGGTCGTGGCTACACCTTC	CSARPGRGYTF
.	TRBV5-1	.	TRBJ1-1	TGCGCCAGCAGCTTGGGGGCACCGATTGAAGCTTTCTTT	CASSLGAPIEAFF
TRBD1	TRBV4-1	.	TRBJ1-2	TGCGCCAGCAGCCAAGGCACCGGGACAGGGCACAATGGCTACACCTTC	CASSQGTGTGHNGYTF
TRBD1	TRBV7-2	once	TRBJ2-7	TGTGCCAGCAACATGATGCCGGGACAGCCATCCTACGAGCAGTACTTC	CASNMMPGQPSYEQYF
.	TRBV7-6	.	TRBJ2-1	TGTGCCAGCAGCGTAGGGCTTGAGCAGTTCTTC	CASSVGLEQFF
.	TRBV19	.	TRBJ1-2	TGTGCCAGTAGTAAACGCTTGGGGCTGAAGGTCGGCTATGGCTACACCTTC	CASSKRLGLKVGYGYTF
.	TRBV27	.	TRBJ1-2	TGTGCCAGCAGTTTATCTGGAGCGGGGAGCTATGGCTACACCTTC	CASSLSGAGSYGYTF
TRBD1	TRBV7-2	.	TRBJ1-6	TGTGCCAGCAGCTTAGAGGGGTACAGGGGAAGCGCTGACTCACCCCTCCACTTT	CASSLEGYRGSADSPLHF
TRBD2	TRBV5-1	.	TRBJ2-3	TGCGCCAGCAGCTTGCCGACTAGCGGGGGGCCAGATACGCAGTATTTT	CASSLPTSGGPDTQYF
.	TRBV7-2	.	TRBJ2-7	TGTGCCAGCAGCGACCTTGGGAGGTACTACGAGCAGTACTTC	CASSDLGRYYEQYF
TRBD1	TRBV6-5	.	TRBJ1-1	TGTGCCAGCAGTTACTTGGGACAGGGGGCAGAGACTGAAGCTTTCTTT	CASSYLGQGAETEAFF
TRBD2	TRBV6-6	medium-sized	TRBJ2-7	TGTGCCAGCAGTTACAAAGCGGGGCCGACCTACGAGCAGTACTTC	CASSYKAGPTYEQYF
.	TRBV11-3	.	TRBJ2-5	TGTGCCAGCAGCTTAGCGGGGGAGACCCAGTACTTC	CASSLAGETQYF
.	TRBV12-5	.	TRBJ2-4	TGTGCTAGTGGTTTCGGGGGGCAGGACATTCAGTACTTC	CASGFGGQDIQYF
.	TRBV11-3	.	TRBJ2-7	TGTGCCAGCAGCTTGGGGCGGGGGCGCTCCTACGAGCAGTACTTC	CASSLGRGRSYEQYF
.	TRBV4-1	.	TRBJ1-2	TGCGCCAGCAGCGGGGGGAGATTTTATGGCTACACCTTC	CASSGGRFYGYTF